This TCR beta chain was identified during a study of T cell changes during pregnancy in multiple sclerosis. Profiled with immunoSEQ multiplex PCR; TCRdb holds only in-frame clones, not every one. Here the sample spans under 75,000 clones, 91% being singletons. CDR3 length: 18 amino acids. Trimming removed 4 bases from V and 1 base from J; junction bases left unmatched: 7. Germline CDR1 and CDR2: LNHDA and SQIVND (reference sequence). The TCR comes from a female donor in good health, enrolled as a control in a pregnancy study. The chain couples TRBV19 to TRBJ1-6; 10 nucleotides agree with TRBD1. The sample consisted of peripheral blood, taken in the third trimester of pregnancy. CDR3 sequence: CASSSTRDRGSYNSPLHF. CDR3 bases: TGTGCCAGTAGTAGTACCCGGGACAGGGGTTCCTATAATTCACCCCTCCACTTT.